The entry below describes one T cell receptor beta chain. This entry comes from a study of T-cell reconstitution after alpha-beta-depleted transplantation in children. Unique molecular identifiers were incorporated during preparation of the TCRbeta library. Each CDR3 protein gets one entry after TCRdb re-called the PCR reads with MiXCR. This table has 600,000 to 700,000 distinct CDR3 sequences, around a sixth appearing once. There are 12 residues in the CDR3. Germline loops: CDR1 SGHTA, CDR2 FQGNSA. V dropped 1 base and J dropped 8 bases, with 6 bases sitting between them. The sequences come from PBMCs from the stem cell graft donor, collected from the stem cell graft. The source is a human donor who donated a stem cell graft to a child with acute myeloid leukemia. This chain joins TRBV7-2 and TRBJ2-1; unclear D gene. The DNA of the CDR3 is TGTGCCAGCAGCTTAGAATCATATGAGCAGTTCTTC. This sequence encodes CASSLESYEQFF.